This T cell receptor (beta chain) was sequenced for a study of blood T cell dynamics during melanoma immunotherapy. The overall study: Metastatic melanoma patients received first-line pembrolizumab or nivolumab plus ipilimumab.

About this clone itself: What it recognizes is unknown.

TCRdb's copy holds only in-frame clones and misses some; the assay was immunoSEQ multiplex PCR. The sample contains 13,000 or so clones, around 87% of which appear only once. General study results and limits: PBMC repertoires of eventual disease-control patients split at W3 into clonality or diversity gains.

With 4 bases removed from V and 4 bases from J, the gap between germline ends came to 17 bases. The CDR3 length is 15 residues. Per germline, CDR1 SQVTM and CDR2 ANQGSEA. Documented time point: week 3, after first cycle of checkpoint inhibitor. No patient had earlier systemic cancer treatment, concurrent immunosuppressants, or another active cancer. The rearrangement joins TRBV29-1 to TRBJ2-1; D may be TRBD1 (6 bases). This material consisted of blood, taken from a patient treated with checkpoint blockade. This clonotype originated in a human donor with melanoma. CDR3 bases: TGCAGCGTTGTTGGTTACAGGGCTTTTTACAATGAGCAGTTCTTC. As protein: CSVVGYRAFYNEQFF.